This T cell receptor beta chain came from a study of response to subunit inactivated influenza vaccine. There are a few counts of this clonotype. TCRdb fed the RT-PCR reads into MiXCR, producing one record per CDR3 protein. The sample lists around 200,000 distinct CDR3 sequences, around 8.8% occurring once. V lost 7 bases, J lost 6 bases, and 21 bases lay in between. The CDR3 sequence is 15 residues long. The germline V gene encodes CDR1 LGHDT and CDR2 YNNKEL (reference sequence). The sample here was non-naive T cells sorted from PBMCs, taken on the day of vaccination. The genes are TRBV3-1 and TRBJ2-5; D might be TRBD2 (6 bases). The source of this sequence is a man aged 50 to 60 who received an inactivated influenza vaccine. The CDR3 DNA sequence: TGTGCCAGCAAACGAGACGGGAGCATGGAAAAGACCCAGTACTTC. It codes for CASKRDGSMEKTQYF.